This T cell receptor beta chain appears in the sequencing data of a study of cytomegalovirus exposure and HLA in healthy donors. Study context: Within an early data release were 80 million to 90 million unique TCRs drawn from HLA-typed donors.

60 Vbeta and 13 Jbeta primers were used in PCR. The assay was immunoSEQ multiplex PCR, and TCRdb's table has in-frame clones only and misses some. This table holds 150,000 to 200,000 clones, roughly 79% found once. This CDR3 region has 18 residues. Germline V gives CDR1 SGHVS, CDR2 FNYEAQ. Trimming removed 2 bases from V and 5 bases from J, with 23 bases in between. Study observations and caveats: As a later analysis showed, several of the most significant clusters appeared to be linked to common viral pathogens. In a later analysis, a missense DCLRE1C variant was linked to TCR beta V- and J-gene trimming.

Concerning this clone itself: Antigen: not known.

The specimen sequenced was PBMCs. The receptor's source is a man aged 45-60 years in good health and CMV-seropositive. The rearrangement links TRBV7-6 to TRBJ2-3, with D possibly matching TRBD2 (7 bases). CDR3 nucleotides: TGTGCCAGCAGCTTACGGGCGGGGGACACAACGGTAGGAGATACGCAGTATTTT. Protein sequence: CASSLRAGDTTVGDTQYF.